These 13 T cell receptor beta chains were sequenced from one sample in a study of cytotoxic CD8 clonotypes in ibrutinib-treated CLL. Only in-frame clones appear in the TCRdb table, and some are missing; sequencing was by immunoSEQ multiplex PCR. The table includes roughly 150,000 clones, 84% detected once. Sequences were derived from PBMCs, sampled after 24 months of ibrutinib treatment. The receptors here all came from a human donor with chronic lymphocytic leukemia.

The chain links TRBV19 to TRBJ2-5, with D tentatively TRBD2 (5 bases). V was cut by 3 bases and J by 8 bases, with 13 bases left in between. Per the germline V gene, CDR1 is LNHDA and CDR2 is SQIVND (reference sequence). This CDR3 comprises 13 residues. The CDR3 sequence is CASSMLSTGTQYF. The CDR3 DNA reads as TGTGCCAGTAGTATGCTCAGCACGGGAACCCAGTACTTC.

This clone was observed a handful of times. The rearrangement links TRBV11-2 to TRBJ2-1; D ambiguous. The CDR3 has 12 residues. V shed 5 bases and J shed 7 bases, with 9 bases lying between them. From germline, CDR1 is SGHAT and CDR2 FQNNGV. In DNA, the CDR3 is TGTGCCAGCAGCCCCCTGGGGAATGAGCAGTTCTTC. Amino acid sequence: CASSPLGNEQFF.

The CDR3 coding sequence is TGTGCCAGTAGTATCAAAAGGACAGATTATCAGCCCCAGCATTTT. Encoded protein: CASSIKRTDYQPQHF. V gene TRBV19 combines with J gene TRBJ1-5, with a weak D call TRBD1 (6 bases). The CDR3 has 15 residues. Per the germline V gene, CDR1 is LNHDA and CDR2 is SQIVND (reference sequence). V shed 3 bases and J shed 5 bases, with 14 bases lying between them.

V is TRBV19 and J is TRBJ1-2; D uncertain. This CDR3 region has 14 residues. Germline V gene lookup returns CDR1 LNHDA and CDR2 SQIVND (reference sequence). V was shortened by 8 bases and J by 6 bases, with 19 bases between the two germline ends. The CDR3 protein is CASGPHEKPHGYTF. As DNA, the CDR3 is TGTGCCAGTGGCCCTCACGAAAAGCCGCATGGCTACACCTTC.

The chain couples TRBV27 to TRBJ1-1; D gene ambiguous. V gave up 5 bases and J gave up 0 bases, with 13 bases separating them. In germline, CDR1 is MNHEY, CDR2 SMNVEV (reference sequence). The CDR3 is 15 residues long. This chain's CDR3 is CASSENSPMNTEAFF. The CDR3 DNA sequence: TGTGCCAGCAGTGAGAACAGCCCCATGAACACTGAAGCTTTCTTT.

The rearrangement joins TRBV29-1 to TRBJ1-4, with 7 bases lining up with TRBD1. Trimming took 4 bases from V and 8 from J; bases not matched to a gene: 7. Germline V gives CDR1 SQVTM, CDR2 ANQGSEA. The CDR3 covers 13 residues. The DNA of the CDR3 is TGCAGCGTTGTTGACAGGGTTCGGGAAAAACTGTTTTTT. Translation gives CSVVDRVREKLFF. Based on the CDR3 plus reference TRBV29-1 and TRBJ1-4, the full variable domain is SAVISQKPSRDICQRGTSLTIQCQVDSQVTMMFWYRQQPGQSLTLIATANQGSEATYESGFVIDKFPISRPNLTFSTLTVSNMSPEDSSIYLCSVVDRVREKLFFGSGTQLSVL.

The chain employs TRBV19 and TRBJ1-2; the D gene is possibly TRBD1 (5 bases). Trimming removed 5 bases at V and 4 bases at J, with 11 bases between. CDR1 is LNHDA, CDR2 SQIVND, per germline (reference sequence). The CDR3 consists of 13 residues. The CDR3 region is CASSPQGIYGYTF. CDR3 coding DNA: TGTGCCAGTAGTCCTCAGGGAATCTATGGCTACACCTTC.

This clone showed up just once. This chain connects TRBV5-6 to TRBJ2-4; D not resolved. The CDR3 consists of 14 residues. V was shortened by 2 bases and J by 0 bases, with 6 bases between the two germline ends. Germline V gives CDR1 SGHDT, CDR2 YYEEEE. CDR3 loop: CASSFREAKNIQYF. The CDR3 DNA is TGTGCCAGCAGCTTCAGAGAAGCCAAAAACATTCAGTACTTC.

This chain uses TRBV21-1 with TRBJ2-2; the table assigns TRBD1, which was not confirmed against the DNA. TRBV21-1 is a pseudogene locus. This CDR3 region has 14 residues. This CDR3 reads CASSTTGRFGELFF. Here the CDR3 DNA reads TGTGCCAGCAGCACGACAGGGCGTTTCGGGGAGCTGTTTTTT.

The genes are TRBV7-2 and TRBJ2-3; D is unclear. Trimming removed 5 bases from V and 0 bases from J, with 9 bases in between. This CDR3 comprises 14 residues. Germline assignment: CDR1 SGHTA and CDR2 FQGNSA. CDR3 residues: CASSPTGSTDTQYF. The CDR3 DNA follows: TGTGCCAGCAGCCCCACGGGCAGCACAGATACGCAGTATTTT.

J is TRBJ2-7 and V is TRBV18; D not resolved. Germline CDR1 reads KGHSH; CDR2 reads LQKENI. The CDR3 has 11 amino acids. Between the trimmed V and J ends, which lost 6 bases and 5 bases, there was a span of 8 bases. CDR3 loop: CASSKGNEQYF. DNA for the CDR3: TGTGCCAGCTCCAAGGGAAACGAGCAGTACTTC.

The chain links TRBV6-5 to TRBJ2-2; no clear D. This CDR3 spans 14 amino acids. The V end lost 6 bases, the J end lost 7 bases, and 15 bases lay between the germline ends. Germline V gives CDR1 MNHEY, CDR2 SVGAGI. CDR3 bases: TGTGCCAGCAGCACCCCCAGGACGGACGGGGAGCTGTTTTTT. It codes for CASSTPRTDGELFF.

The CDR3 spells CASSLPSGRAVGTGELFF. DNA for the CDR3: TGTGCCAGCAGCTTACCTAGCGGGAGGGCTGTCGGCACCGGGGAGCTGTTTTTT. The J gene is TRBJ2-2, the V gene TRBV7-9; 12 nucleotides line up with TRBD2. The V and J ends lost 2 bases and 4 bases, in that order; junction bases with no gene match: 8. This CDR3 spans 18 amino acids. Germline V CDR1 and CDR2: SEHNR, FQNEAQ (reference sequence).